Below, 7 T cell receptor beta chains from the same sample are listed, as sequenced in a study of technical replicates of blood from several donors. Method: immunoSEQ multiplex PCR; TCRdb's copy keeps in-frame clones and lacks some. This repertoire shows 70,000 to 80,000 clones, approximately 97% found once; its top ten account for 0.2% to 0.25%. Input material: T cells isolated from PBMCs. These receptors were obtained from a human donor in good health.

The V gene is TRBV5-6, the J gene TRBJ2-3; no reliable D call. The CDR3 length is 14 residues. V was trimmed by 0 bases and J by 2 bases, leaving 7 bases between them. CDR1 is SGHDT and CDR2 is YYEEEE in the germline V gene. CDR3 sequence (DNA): TGTGCCAGCAGCTTGGGAGCCTACACAGATACGCAGTATTTT. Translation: CASSLGAYTDTQYF.

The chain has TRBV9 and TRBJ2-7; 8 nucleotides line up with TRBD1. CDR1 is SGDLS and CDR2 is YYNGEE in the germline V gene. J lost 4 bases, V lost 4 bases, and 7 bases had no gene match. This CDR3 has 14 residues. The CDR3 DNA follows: TGTGCCAGCAGCTCAGGACAGGGATCGTACGAGCAGTACTTC. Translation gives CASSSGQGSYEQYF.

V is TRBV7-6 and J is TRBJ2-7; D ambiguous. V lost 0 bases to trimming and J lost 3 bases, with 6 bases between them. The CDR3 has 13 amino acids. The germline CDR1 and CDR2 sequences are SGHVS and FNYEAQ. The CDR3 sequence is CASSLAANYEQYF. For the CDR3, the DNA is TGTGCCAGCAGCTTAGCAGCTAACTACGAGCAGTACTTC.

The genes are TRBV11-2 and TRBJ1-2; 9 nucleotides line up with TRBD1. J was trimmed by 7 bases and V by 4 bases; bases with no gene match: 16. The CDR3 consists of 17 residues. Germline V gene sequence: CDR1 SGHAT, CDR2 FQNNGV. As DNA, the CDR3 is TGTGCCAGCAGCTCGCCGTGGACAGGGGTGTATATGGGTGGCTACACCTTC. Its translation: CASSSPWTGVYMGGYTF.

The CDR3 nucleotides are TGTGCCAGCAGTTCTCCCCTTCGTCAAGAGACCCAGTACTTC. This sequence encodes CASSSPLRQETQYF. V usage is TRBV27 and J usage is TRBJ2-5; D is ambiguous. Germline-derived CDR1 and CDR2 are MNHEY and SMNVEV (reference sequence). The CDR3 consists of 14 residues. V was clipped by 4 bases and J by 2 bases, with 11 bases between them.

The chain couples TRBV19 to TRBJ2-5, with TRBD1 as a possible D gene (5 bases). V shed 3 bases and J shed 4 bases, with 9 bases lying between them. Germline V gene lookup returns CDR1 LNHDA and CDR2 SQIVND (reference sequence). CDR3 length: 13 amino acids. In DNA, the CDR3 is TGTGCCAGTAGTATCTCCAGGGTAGAGACCCAGTACTTC. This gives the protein CASSISRVETQYF. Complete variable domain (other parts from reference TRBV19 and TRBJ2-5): DGGITQSPKYLFRKEGQNVTLSCEQNLNHDAMYWYRQDPGQGLRLIYYSQIVNDFQKGDIAEGYSVSREKKESFPLTVTSAQKNPTAFYLCASSISRVETQYFGPGTRLLVL.

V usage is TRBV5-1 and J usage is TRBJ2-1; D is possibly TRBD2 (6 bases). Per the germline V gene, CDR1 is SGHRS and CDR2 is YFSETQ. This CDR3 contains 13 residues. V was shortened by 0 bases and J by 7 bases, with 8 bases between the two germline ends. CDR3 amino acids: CASSLELANEQFF. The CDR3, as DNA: TGCGCCAGCAGCTTGGAACTAGCTAATGAGCAGTTCTTC.